One T cell receptor beta chain is described in this entry. Its antigen is currently not known. Base quality data are lacking; no much larger clone is found one base away. The data were obtained in a study of response to subunit inactivated influenza vaccine (dated by TCRdb to the late 2010s). Background on the whole study: To follow how T cells responded to a trivalent subunit inactivated influenza vaccine, the researchers relied on deep quantitative profiling of the T cell receptor repertoire.

The full study reports these points: The authors suggested that each seasonal influenza vaccination may recruit only a limited number of new T cells.

CDR1 and CDR2 are drawn from the germline V gene: KGHSH, LQKENI. Taken from cysteine to phenylalanine, the CDR3 has 14 residues. Only the CDR3 portion is preserved as DNA: 42 bases, with reading frame beginning at the first base. V and J are truncated by 6 bases and 2 bases respectively, leaving an intervening sequence of 14 bases. The library was generated by RT-PCR. The sequencer was an Illumina HiSeq 2500. Clones were called with MiXCR by TCRdb after fastp trimmed the public reads at Q25, and only in-frame beta chains were retained. Identical CDR3 proteins give one entry, which carries the most common genes and DNA. This sample gives about 800,000 distinct CDR3 sequences in total; around 20% of them show up just once. The top ten hold roughly a tenth of the sample.

The TCR was taken from a man in his fifties who received an inactivated influenza vaccine. Donor details come from another sample of the same person, matched by shared clones. The chain is assembled from TRBV18 and TRBJ2-7; 6 matching bases give a weak D call of TRBD2. Specimen: PBMCs from blood, collected about 5 days after vaccination. The CDR3 amino acid sequence is: CASSSGLGPYEQYF. The nucleotide sequence is TGTGCCAGCTCCTCGGGACTGGGGCCCTACGAGCAGTACTTC.